The 20 T cell receptor beta chains below come from one sample, sequenced in a study of T cell responses to AZD1222 COVID-19 vaccine. Profiled with immunoSEQ multiplex PCR; TCRdb holds only in-frame clones, not every one. The table includes more than 100,000 clones, roughly 87% detected once. Sequencing was performed on peripheral blood, taken on day 0 of AZD1222 vaccination. The receptors come from an adult in good health.

The J gene is TRBJ2-7, the V gene TRBV7-9; TRBD2 agrees at 7 bases. V dropped 5 bases and J dropped 6; count of bases not matched to a gene: 10. Germline CDR1 is SEHNR and CDR2 is FQNEAQ (reference sequence). There are 14 residues in the CDR3. Here the CDR3 reads CASSPGLGSGEQYF. The CDR3 DNA is TGTGCCAGCAGCCCCGGACTAGGATCTGGCGAGCAGTACTTC.

This chain connects TRBV5-1 to TRBJ2-5, with 7 bases aligning to TRBD1. V shed 0 bases, J shed 5 bases, and the junction held 10 bases outside the gene matches. This CDR3 spans 16 amino acids. The germline gives CDR1 SGHRS, CDR2 YFSETQ. The CDR3 here is CASSLGTQDREETQYF. In nucleotides, the CDR3 is TGCGCCAGCAGCTTGGGCACTCAAGACAGGGAGGAGACCCAGTACTTC. Looking up the rest from reference TRBV5-1 and TRBJ2-5 gives the full variable domain: KAGVTQTPRYLIKTRGQQVTLSCSPISGHRSVSWYQQTPGQGLQFLFEYFSETQRNKGNFPGRFSGRQFSNSRSEMNVSTLELGDSALYLCASSLGTQDREETQYFGPGTRLLVL.

The chain couples TRBV7-2 to TRBJ1-1, with D possibly TRBD1 on 5 matching bases. Trimming removed 0 bases at V and 8 bases at J, with 7 bases between. Per germline, CDR1 SGHTA and CDR2 FQGNSA. The CDR3 runs 12 residues. The CDR3 loop is CASSLAWGEAFF. The CDR3 DNA is TGTGCCAGCAGCTTAGCGTGGGGGGAAGCTTTCTTT.

This chain links TRBV13 with TRBJ2-7, with no clear D. Germline V lookup: CDR1 PRHDT, CDR2 FYEKMQ (reference sequence). V was clipped by 5 bases and J by 1 base, with 9 bases between them. This CDR3 comprises 13 residues. CDR3 residues: CASSQANSYEQYF. The CDR3 DNA reads TGTGCCAGCAGCCAGGCCAATTCCTACGAGCAGTACTTC.

Turning to this clone: Mismatch with germline at one junction end may stem from a read error. This chain connects TRBV28 to TRBJ2-3; D ambiguous. CDR3 size: 14 residues. The germline V gene has CDR1 MDHEN and CDR2 SYDVKM. The CDR3 DNA sequence: TGTGCCAGCAGTTTAGTGAGTAGTCCCAAGCGAGCCACGTTT. This sequence encodes CASSLVSSPKRATF.

The V and J genes are TRBV6-5 and TRBJ1-1, with D tentatively TRBD1 (6 bases). This CDR3 region has 15 residues. V was shortened by 2 bases and J by 1 base, with 11 bases between the two germline ends. The V gene's germline CDR1 is MNHEY and CDR2 SVGAGI. The CDR3 DNA follows: TGTGCCAGCAGTTACGCCTCGACAGGGAACACTGAAGCTTTCTTT. As protein: CASSYASTGNTEAFF.

The J gene is TRBJ1-1, the V gene TRBV3-1 (or the pseudogene TRBV3-2); D remains unclear. Germline V gene sequence: CDR1 LGHDT, CDR2 YNNKEL (reference sequence). This CDR3 region has 14 residues. V lost 2 bases and J lost 1, with 8 bases in between. The CDR3 nucleotides read TGTGCCAGCAGCCAATTAATCGGGAACACTGAAGCTTTCTTT. The encoded protein is CASSQLIGNTEAFF.

The chain couples TRBV18 to TRBJ2-7, with TRBD1 matching over 9 bases. The length of the CDR3 is 18 residues. The junction had 13 bases not matched to a gene; V was cut back by 1 base and J by 3 bases. Per the germline V gene, CDR1 is KGHSH and CDR2 is LQKENI. CDR3 loop: CASSPLPATPGQGYEQYF. The CDR3 DNA reads as TGTGCCAGCTCACCACTCCCGGCAACACCGGGACAGGGCTACGAGCAGTACTTC.

J is TRBJ1-1 and V is TRBV7-9; D remains unclear. V dropped 1 base and J dropped 3 bases, with 9 bases sitting between them. The length of the CDR3 is 14 residues. Germline values: CDR1 SEHNR, CDR2 FQNEAQ (reference sequence). The CDR3 region has the DNA TGTGCCAGCAGCTTAGGCGTCTCGTACACTGAAGCTTTCTTT. This translates into CASSLGVSYTEAFF.

The chain couples TRBV18 to TRBJ2-7; the D gene is possibly TRBD1 (6 bases). The CDR3 totals 15 residues. V lost 4 bases and J 1 base, leaving 14 bases between the germline ends. Germline CDR1 is KGHSH and CDR2 is LQKENI. CDR3 in amino acids: CASSLGHLLSYEQYF. The CDR3 DNA is TGTGCCAGCTCACTGGGACACCTATTATCCTACGAGCAGTACTTC.

The gene calls are TRBV5-8 and TRBJ2-7; 7 nucleotides line up with TRBD2. V was pared by 3 bases and J by 0 bases, with 9 bases of the junction left unmatched. The CDR3 covers 16 residues. The germline CDR1 and CDR2 sequences are SGHTS and YDEGEE. For the CDR3, the DNA is TGTGCCAGCAGCTCACGCTGGGGAGGGAGCTCCTACGAGCAGTACTTC. Translation: CASSSRWGGSSYEQYF.

The chain uses TRBV6-5 and TRBJ2-1; 7 bases are shared with TRBD1. The CDR3 has 12 amino acids. J gave up 8 bases and V 7 bases, and 5 bases lay outside the gene matches. The germline gives CDR1 MNHEY, CDR2 SVGAGI. Written as DNA, the CDR3 is TGTGCCAGCACCAGGGGGAGAGATGAGCAGTTCTTC. Translation: CASTRGRDEQFF.

The CDR3 DNA reads TGTGCCAGCAGCTTGGATAATGAAAAACTGTTTTTT. Translation gives CASSLDNEKLFF. The gene calls are TRBV5-4 and TRBJ1-4, with unresolved D. Trimming removed 0 bases from V and 4 bases from J, with 1 base in between. Germline V lookup: CDR1 SGHNT, CDR2 YYREEE (reference sequence). The CDR3 loop spans 12 amino acids.

CDR3 nucleotide sequence: TGTGCCAGTAGTATAGTCTTCGGGGGGAATCAGCCCCAGCATTTT. Protein: CASSIVFGGNQPQHF. The V gene is TRBV19, the J gene TRBJ1-5, with TRBD1 as a possible D gene (5 bases). V lost 1 base, J lost 4 bases, and 11 bases lay in between. This CDR3 has 15 amino acids. Germline loops: CDR1 LNHDA, CDR2 SQIVND (reference sequence).

This clone came up once. The V gene is TRBV7-8, the J gene TRBJ1-4, with D unresolved. The V end lost 5 bases, the J end lost 9 bases, and 13 bases lay between the germline ends. The CDR3 covers 13 residues. Germline values: CDR1 SGHVS, CDR2 FQNEAQ. The CDR3 sequence: CASSRGRDQKLFF. The CDR3 DNA sequence: TGTGCCAGCAGCCGAGGAAGGGATCAAAAACTGTTTTTT.

This clone turned up a few times. The chain couples TRBV7-2 to TRBJ1-2; possibly TRBD1 for D (6 bases). Germline CDR1 SGHTA, CDR2 FQGNSA. Trimming shortened V by 6 bases and J by 8 bases, and 16 bases separated the two germline ends. The CDR3 is made up of 13 amino acids. Here the CDR3 DNA reads TGTGCCAGCAGATCTAGGGGGGCTGAGGGCTACACCTTC. It yields the protein CASRSRGAEGYTF.

This clone was detected once. The CDR3 sequence is CASSLRSVGNTDTQYF. DNA of the CDR3: TGTGCCAGCAGCTTGAGGTCTGTGGGGAACACAGATACGCAGTATTTT. The rearrangement uses TRBV5-4 and TRBJ2-3; D is unresolved. The CDR3 runs 16 residues. The germline V gene encodes CDR1 SGHNT and CDR2 YYREEE (reference sequence). The V gene lost 1 base and the J gene lost 2 bases, with 14 bases spanning the gap.

V gene TRBV6-2 or TRBV6-3 combines with J gene TRBJ2-2; 9 positions agree with TRBD1. The length of the CDR3 is 17 residues. With 5 bases clipped from V and 2 bases from J, the junction kept 9 bases outside the gene matches. CDR1 and CDR2 from the germline V gene are MNHEY and SVGEGT. The CDR3 is CASSPLKGQGNTGELFF. The CDR3 bases are TGTGCCAGCAGTCCACTCAAGGGACAGGGAAACACCGGGGAGCTGTTTTTT.

The rearrangement joins TRBV15 to TRBJ1-5, with unresolved D. V dropped 0 bases and J dropped 5 bases, with 8 bases sitting between them. The CDR3 spans 14 residues. CDR1 and CDR2 from the germline V gene are LNHNV and YYDKDF (reference sequence). In DNA, the CDR3 is TGTGCCACCAGCAGAGATCTCGGGGATCAGCCCCAGCATTTT. Its translation: CATSRDLGDQPQHF.

J is TRBJ1-4 and V is TRBV16, with TRBD1 matching over 11 bases. V shed 1 base, J shed 8 bases, and the junction held 6 bases outside the gene matches. Germline lookup yields CDR1 KGHSY and CDR2 FQNENV. This CDR3 region has 16 residues. The CDR3 coding sequence is TGTGCCAGCAGCCAATATAGGACAGGGGGCGCGGAAAAACTGTTTTTT. This codes for CASSQYRTGGAEKLFF.